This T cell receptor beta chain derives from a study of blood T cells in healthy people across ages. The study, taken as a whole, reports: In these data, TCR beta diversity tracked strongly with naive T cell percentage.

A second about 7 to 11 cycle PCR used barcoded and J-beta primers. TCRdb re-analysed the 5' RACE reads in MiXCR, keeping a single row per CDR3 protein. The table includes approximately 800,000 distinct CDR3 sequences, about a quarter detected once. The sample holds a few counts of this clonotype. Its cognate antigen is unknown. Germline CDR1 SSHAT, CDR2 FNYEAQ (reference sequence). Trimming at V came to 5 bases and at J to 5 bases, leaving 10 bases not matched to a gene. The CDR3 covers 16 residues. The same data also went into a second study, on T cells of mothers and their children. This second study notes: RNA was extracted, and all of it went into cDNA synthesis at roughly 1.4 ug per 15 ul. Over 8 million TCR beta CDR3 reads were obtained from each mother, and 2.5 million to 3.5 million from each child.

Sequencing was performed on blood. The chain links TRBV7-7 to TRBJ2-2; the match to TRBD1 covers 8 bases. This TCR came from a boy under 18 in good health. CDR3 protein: CASSHGQGSATGELFF. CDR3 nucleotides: TGTGCCAGCAGCCACGGACAGGGAAGTGCGACCGGGGAGCTGTTTTTT. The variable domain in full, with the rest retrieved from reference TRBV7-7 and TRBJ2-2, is GAGVSQSPRYKVTKRGQDVTLRCDPISSHATLYWYQQALGQGPEFLTYFNYEAQPDKSGLPSDRFSAERPEGSISTLTIQRTEQRDSAMYRCASSHGQGSATGELFFGEGSRLTVL.